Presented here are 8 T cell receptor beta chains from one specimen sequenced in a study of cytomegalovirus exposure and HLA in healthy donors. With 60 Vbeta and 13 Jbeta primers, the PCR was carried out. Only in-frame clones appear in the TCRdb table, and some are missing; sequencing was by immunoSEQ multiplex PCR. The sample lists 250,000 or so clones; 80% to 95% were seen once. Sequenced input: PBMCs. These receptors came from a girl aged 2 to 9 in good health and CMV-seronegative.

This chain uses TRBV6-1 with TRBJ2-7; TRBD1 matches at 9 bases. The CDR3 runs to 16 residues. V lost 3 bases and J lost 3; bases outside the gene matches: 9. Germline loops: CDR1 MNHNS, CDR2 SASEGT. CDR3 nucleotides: TGTGCCAGCAGTGACCCCCTCGGGACAGGGTTCTACGAGCAGTACTTC. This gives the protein CASSDPLGTGFYEQYF.

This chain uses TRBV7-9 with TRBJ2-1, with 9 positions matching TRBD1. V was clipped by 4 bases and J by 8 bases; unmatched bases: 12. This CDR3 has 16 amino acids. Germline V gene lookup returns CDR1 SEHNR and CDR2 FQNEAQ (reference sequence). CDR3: CASSSPQGARQYEQFF. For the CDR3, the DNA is TGTGCCAGCAGCTCCCCACAGGGGGCCCGCCAATATGAGCAGTTCTTC.

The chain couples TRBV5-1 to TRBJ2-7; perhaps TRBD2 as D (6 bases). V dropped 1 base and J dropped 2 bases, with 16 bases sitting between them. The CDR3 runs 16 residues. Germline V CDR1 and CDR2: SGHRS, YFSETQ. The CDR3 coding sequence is TGCGCCAGCAGCTTGATCGGGGGACTCCCTACCTACGAGCAGTACTTC. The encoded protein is CASSLIGGLPTYEQYF.

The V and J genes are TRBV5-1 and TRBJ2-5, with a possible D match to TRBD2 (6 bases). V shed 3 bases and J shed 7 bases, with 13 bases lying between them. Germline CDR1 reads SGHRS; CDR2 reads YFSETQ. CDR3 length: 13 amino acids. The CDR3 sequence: CASSSLEEGTQYF. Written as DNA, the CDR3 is TGCGCCAGCAGCTCCTTGGAGGAGGGGACCCAGTACTTC. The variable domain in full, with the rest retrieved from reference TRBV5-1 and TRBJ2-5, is KAGVTQTPRYLIKTRGQQVTLSCSPISGHRSVSWYQQTPGQGLQFLFEYFSETQRNKGNFPGRFSGRQFSNSRSEMNVSTLELGDSALYLCASSSLEEGTQYFGPGTRLLVL.

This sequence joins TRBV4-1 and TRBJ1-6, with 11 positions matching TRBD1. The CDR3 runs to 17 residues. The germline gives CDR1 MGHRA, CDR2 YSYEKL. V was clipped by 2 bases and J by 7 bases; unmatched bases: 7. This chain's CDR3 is CASSQLGQGARNSPLHF. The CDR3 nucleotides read TGCGCCAGCAGCCAACTCGGACAGGGGGCAAGAAATTCACCCCTCCACTTT.

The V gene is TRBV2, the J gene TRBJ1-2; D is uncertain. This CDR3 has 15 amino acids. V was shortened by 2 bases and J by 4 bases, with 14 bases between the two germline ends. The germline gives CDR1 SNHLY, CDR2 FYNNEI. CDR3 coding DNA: TGTGCCAGCAGTGAAACCGGCAGGCCCGGCTATGGCTACACCTTC. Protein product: CASSETGRPGYGYTF. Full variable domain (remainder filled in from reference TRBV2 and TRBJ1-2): EPEVTQTPSHQVTQMGQEVILRCVPISNHLYFYWYRQILGQKVEFLVSFYNNEISEKSEIFDDQFSVERPDGSNFTLKIRSTKLEDSAMYFCASSETGRPGYGYTFGSGTRLTVV.

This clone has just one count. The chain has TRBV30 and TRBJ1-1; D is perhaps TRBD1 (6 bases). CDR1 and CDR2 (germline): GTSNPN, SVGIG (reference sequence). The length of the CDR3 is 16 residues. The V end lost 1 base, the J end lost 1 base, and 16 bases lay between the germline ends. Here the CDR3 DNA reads TGTGCCTGGAGTGGCCGCCCGGGACACCAGAACACTGAAGCTTTCTTT. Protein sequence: CAWSGRPGHQNTEAFF.

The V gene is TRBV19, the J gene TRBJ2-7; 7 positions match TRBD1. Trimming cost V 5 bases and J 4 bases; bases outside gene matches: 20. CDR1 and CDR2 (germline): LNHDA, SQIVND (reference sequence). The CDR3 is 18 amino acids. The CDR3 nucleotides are TGTGCCAGTAGTTTTCGGACTCAAGGGGGCGCAAAGTTTTACGAGCAGTACTTC. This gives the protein CASSFRTQGGAKFYEQYF.